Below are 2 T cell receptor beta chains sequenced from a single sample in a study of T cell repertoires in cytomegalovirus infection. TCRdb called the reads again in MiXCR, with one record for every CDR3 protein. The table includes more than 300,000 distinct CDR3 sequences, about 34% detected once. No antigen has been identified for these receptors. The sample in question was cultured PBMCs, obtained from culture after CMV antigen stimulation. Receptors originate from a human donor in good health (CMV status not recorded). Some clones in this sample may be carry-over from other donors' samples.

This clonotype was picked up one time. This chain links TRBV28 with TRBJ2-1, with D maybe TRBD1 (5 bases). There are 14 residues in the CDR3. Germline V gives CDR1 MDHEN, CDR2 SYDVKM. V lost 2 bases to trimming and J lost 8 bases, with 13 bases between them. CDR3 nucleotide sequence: TGTGCCAGCAGTTTAGTCAGGGCCGTGGATGAGCAGTTCTTC. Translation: CASSLVRAVDEQFF.

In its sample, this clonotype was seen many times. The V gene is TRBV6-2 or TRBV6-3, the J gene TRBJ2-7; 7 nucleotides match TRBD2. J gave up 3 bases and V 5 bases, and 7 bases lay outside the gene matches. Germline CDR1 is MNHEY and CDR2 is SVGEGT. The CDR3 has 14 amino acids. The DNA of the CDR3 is TGTGCCAGCAGTGCTAGCGGTACCTTCTACGAGCAGTACTTC. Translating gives CASSASGTFYEQYF.